These 6 T cell receptor beta chains were all obtained from the same sample, sequenced in a study of blood T cell repertoires in COVID-19. Some clones are missing from TCRdb's copy, which holds only in-frame ones; the method was immunoSEQ multiplex PCR. The sample has about 190,000 clones, more than 85% seen once. Material: peripheral blood. The origin of the receptors is a man younger than 45 with acute or convalescent COVID-19.

V and J are TRBV30 and TRBJ2-5; D unclear. V gave up 1 base and J gave up 4 bases, with 7 bases separating them. This CDR3 is 12 amino acids long. Germline V CDR1 and CDR2: GTSNPN, SVGIG (reference sequence). CDR3 sequence: CAWSAVGETQYF. CDR3 nucleotide sequence: TGTGCCTGGAGTGCTGTCGGAGAGACCCAGTACTTC.

This clone was counted between two and nine times. The chain employs TRBV6-2 or TRBV6-3 and TRBJ1-5, with 7 bases that match TRBD1. The CDR3 has 13 residues. V dropped 3 bases and J dropped 10; count of bases not matched to a gene: 6. Germline values: CDR1 MNHEY, CDR2 SVGEGT. The DNA for the CDR3 is TGTGCCAGCAGTTATGGTGGGACAGTCCCCCAGCATTTT. Translation: CASSYGGTVPQHF.

The chain uses TRBV5-5 and TRBJ2-5, with no clear D. The CDR3 consists of 13 residues. Trimming left V 0 bases short and J 6 bases short, with 9 bases between. Germline lookup yields CDR1 SGHKS and CDR2 YYEKEE (reference sequence). This CDR3 reads CASSLVDGQTQYF. The CDR3 DNA reads as TGTGCCAGCAGCTTGGTTGATGGGCAGACCCAGTACTTC.

This chain links TRBV19 with TRBJ1-2, with 10 bases matching TRBD1. The V gene end was trimmed by 6 bases and the J gene end by 8 bases; junction bases not matched to a gene: 9. From germline, CDR1 is LNHDA and CDR2 SQIVND (reference sequence). The CDR3 covers 14 residues. CDR3 bases: TGTGCCAGTAGCGCGACAGGGGGCTACTGGGGCTACACCTTC. As protein: CASSATGGYWGYTF.

The V and J genes are TRBV15 and TRBJ2-1; 9 positions agree with TRBD1. The CDR3 contains 15 residues. With V trimmed by 1 base and J by 8 bases, 6 bases remained unmatched. The germline V gene has CDR1 LNHNV and CDR2 YYDKDF (reference sequence). The CDR3 region is CATSRGRDRVDEQFF. CDR3 DNA: TGTGCCACCAGCAGAGGCCGGGACAGGGTGGATGAGCAGTTCTTC.

With regard to this clone: This sample includes further DNA sequences coding for the same CDR3. The rearrangement joins TRBV11-3 to TRBJ2-7, with 7 nucleotides matching TRBD1. The CDR3 has 12 residues. V trimming: 5 bases; J trimming: 6 bases; junction bases outside the gene matches: 4. CDR1 and CDR2 (germline): SGHNT, YENEEA. CDR3 nucleotides: TGTGCCAGCAGCCTGGCAGGGGGCGAGCAGTACTTC. This translates into CASSLAGGEQYF.